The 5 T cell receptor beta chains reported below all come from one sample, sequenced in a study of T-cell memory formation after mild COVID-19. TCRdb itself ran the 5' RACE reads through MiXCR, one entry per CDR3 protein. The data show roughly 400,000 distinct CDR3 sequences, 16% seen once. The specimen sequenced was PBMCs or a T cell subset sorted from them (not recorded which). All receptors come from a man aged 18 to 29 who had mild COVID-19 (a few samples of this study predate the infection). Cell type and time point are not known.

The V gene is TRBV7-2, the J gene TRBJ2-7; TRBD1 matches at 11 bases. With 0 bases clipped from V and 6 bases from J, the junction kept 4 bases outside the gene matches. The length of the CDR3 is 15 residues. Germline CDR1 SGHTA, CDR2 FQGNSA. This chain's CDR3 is CASSLAPGTGGEQYF. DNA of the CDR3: TGTGCCAGCAGCTTAGCGCCAGGGACAGGGGGCGAGCAGTACTTC. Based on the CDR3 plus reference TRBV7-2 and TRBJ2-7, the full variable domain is GAGVSQSPSNKVTEKGKDVELRCDPISGHTALYWYRQSLGQGLEFLIYFQGNSAPDKSGLPSDRFSAERTGGSVSTLTIQRTQQEDSAVYLCASSLAPGTGGEQYFGPGTRLTVT.

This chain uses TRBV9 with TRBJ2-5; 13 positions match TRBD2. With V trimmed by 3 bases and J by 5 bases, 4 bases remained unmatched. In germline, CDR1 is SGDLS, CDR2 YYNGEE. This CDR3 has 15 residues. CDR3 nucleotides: TGTGCCAGCAGCGGAACTAGCGGGGGGGCGGAGACCCAGTACTTC. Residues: CASSGTSGGAETQYF.

The CDR3 nucleotides are TGTGCCAGCAGCCCCGACGGGACAGGCTATGGCTACACCTTC. Protein product: CASSPDGTGYGYTF. V usage is TRBV5-5 and J usage is TRBJ1-2, with 8 bases lining up with TRBD1. The V and J ends lost 4 bases and 4 bases, in that order; junction bases with no gene match: 6. The CDR3 contains 14 residues. Germline CDR1 and CDR2: SGHKS and YYEKEE (reference sequence).

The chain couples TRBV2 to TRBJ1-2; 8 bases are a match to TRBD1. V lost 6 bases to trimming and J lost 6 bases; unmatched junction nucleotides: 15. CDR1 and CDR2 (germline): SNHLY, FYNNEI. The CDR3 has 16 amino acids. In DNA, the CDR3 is TGTGCCAGCAGACCCATCGACAGGGGTAGGGGTAATGGCTACACCTTC. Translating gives CASRPIDRGRGNGYTF.

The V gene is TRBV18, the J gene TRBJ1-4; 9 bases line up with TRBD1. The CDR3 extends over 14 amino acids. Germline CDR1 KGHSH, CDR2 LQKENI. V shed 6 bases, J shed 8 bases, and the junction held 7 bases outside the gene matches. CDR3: CASSPGTGSEKLFF. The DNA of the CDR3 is TGTGCCAGCTCCCCCGGGACAGGGAGCGAAAAACTGTTTTTT.